This T cell receptor beta chain is drawn from a study of blood T cell repertoires in COVID-19 (dated by TCRdb to the early 2020s). Background for the entire study: Collaborator samples came from the United States, Italy and Spain and covered acute and convalescent phases of COVID-19. The material from the prospective study consisted of cDNA or gDNA derived from T cells, B-cell-depleted T cells, or PBMCs. Subjects who had been exposed to COVID-19, were actively infected with it, or had recovered from it provided the deeply sampled blood TCRbeta repertoires that made up the dataset. The repertoires were released in a freely available public database intended as a resource for research on the immune response to SARS-CoV-2. The samples were drawn from two sources: the first 160 participants of the ongoing ImmuneRACE study, and 1,200 or so subjects contributed by 6 global collaborators. A de-identified subject ID, COVID-19 status, age in years and sex were almost always included in the sample metadata. Where available, HLA class I and class II types were taken from metadata supplied by the sample provider and were not determined by assay-based typing.

CDR1 and CDR2, per the germline V gene, are SGDLS and YYNGEE. Counted from cysteine to phenylalanine, this CDR3 has 16 amino acids. Solely the CDR3 DNA is kept, with 48 bases framed from the first base. V is shortened by 3 bases, J by 0 bases, and the region joining them spans 14 bases. On the study overall, not on this receptor specifically: Clinical and demographic metadata were provided uncurated, with the amount varying by source and participant.

The collaborating institutions used their own protocols to collect whole blood in K2EDTA tubes. For TCRbeta analysis, collaborators shipped samples in one of three forms: frozen whole blood, isolated PBMCs, or DNA extracted from either of those sample types. TCRbeta CDR3 regions were amplified from genomic DNA using the immunoSEQ Assay, a bias-controlled multiplex PCR. The paper's processing steps were these. The number of nucleated cells in each sample was estimated from the amplification of reference gene primers within the assay. Sequence reads were collapsed and filtered to measure the absolute abundance of every unique TCRbeta CDR3 rearrangement. For each sample, productive Simpson clonality was calculated as the square root of Simpson's diversity index over productive rearrangements. TCRdb took this table from immuneACCESS and kept in-frame rearrangements with V and J called. Such tables lack part of the clones; where checked against another copy, unresolved V genes explain under half of the gap, and the rest is unexplained. That table furnishes V, J and clone size, whereas the DNA furnished D and trimming. The sample table shows over 70,000 clones, and about 90% are seen once. The top ten clonotypes cover around 10% of the sample.

A word on this clone: Its antigen is not yet known. No qualities accompany the bases; no much larger clone lies one base away.

This clonotype was obtained from a man older than 75 with acute or convalescent COVID-19. The sample comprised peripheral blood. The chain uses TRBV9 and TRBJ2-3, with the D gene not confidently named. In nucleotides, the sequence is TGTGCCAGCAGCGGAACCTTTAGCACTAGCACAGATACGCAGTATTTT. Its protein product is CASSGTFSTSTDTQYF.